This TCR beta chain was captured in a study of blood T cell repertoires in COVID-19. TCRdb's table, derived via immunoSEQ multiplex PCR, lists solely in-frame clones and lacks some. Of some 260,000 clones listed, around four fifths were seen once; the top ten hold approximately 4%. The V end was cut by 6 bases, the J end by 0 bases, with 12 bases between. Germline lookup yields CDR1 ENHRY and CDR2 SYGVKD. The CDR3 spans 15 residues. The TCR originated in a woman in her 40s with active or convalescent COVID-19. The chain couples TRBV10-3 to TRBJ2-4, with a tentative D call TRBD1 (6 bases). Material: peripheral blood. In nucleotides, the CDR3 is TGTGCCATCAGACAGGGCCTCGAAGCCAAAAACATTCAGTACTTC. Encoded protein: CAIRQGLEAKNIQYF.